The text below deals with one T cell receptor beta chain. Original processing notes: Reference gene primer amplification gave nucleated cell count estimates. Sequenced by immunoSEQ multiplex PCR; TCRdb stores in-frame clones only, minus some. V and J calls and clone size follow that table, whereas D and trimming were derived from the DNA. In the table there are more than 120,000 clones, more than 70% of which are singletons. The CDR3 covers 14 residues. V lost 5 bases to trimming and J lost 5 bases; unmatched junction nucleotides: 9. Germline V gene sequence: CDR1 MNHEY, CDR2 SVGAGI. This sample was included in a study of blood T cell repertoires in COVID-19. About the research overall: Sources were T cells, B-cell-depleted T cells, or PBMCs; the material itself was cDNA or gDNA.

This TCR came from a human donor in a cohort sampled during active COVID-19. The sequenced sample was peripheral blood. This chain joins TRBV6-5 and TRBJ2-7, with 7 bases aligning to TRBD1. In nucleotides, the CDR3 is TGTGCCAGCAGTAGTGGGGCAACAGGGGACGAGCAGTACTTC. Protein: CASSSGATGDEQYF.